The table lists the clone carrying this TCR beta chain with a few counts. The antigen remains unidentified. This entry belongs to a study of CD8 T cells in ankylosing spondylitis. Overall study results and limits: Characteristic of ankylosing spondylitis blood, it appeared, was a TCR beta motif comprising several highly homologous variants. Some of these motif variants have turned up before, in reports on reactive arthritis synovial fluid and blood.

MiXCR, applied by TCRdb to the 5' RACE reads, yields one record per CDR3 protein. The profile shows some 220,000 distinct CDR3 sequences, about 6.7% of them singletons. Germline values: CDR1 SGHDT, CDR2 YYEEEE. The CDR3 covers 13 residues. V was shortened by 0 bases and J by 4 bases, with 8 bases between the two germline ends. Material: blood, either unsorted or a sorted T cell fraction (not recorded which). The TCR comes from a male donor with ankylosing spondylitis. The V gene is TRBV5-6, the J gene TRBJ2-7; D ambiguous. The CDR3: CASSLGSIYEQYF. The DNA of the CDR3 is TGTGCCAGCAGCTTGGGTAGTATATACGAGCAGTACTTC.